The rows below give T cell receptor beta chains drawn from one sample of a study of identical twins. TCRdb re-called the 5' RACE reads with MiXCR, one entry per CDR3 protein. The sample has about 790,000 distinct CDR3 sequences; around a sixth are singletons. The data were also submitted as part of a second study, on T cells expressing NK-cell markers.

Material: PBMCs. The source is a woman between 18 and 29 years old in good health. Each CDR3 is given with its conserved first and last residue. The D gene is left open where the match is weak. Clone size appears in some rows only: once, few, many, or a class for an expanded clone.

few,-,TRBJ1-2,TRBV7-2,CASSFRGGGYTF,TGTGCCAGCAGCTTTCGTGGGGGGGGCTACACCTTC
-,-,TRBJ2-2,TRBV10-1,CASSERVNTGELFF,TGCGCCAGCAGTGAACGGGTGAACACCGGGGAGCTGTTTTTT
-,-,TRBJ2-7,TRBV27,CASSHRPNYEQYF,TGTGCCAGCAGCCACCGGCCGAACTACGAGCAGTACTTC
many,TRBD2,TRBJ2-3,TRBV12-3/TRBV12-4,CASSQDGGTDTQYF,TGTGCCAGCAGTCAGGACGGGGGGACAGATACGCAGTATTTT
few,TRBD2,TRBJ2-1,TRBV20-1,CSARDLTSGYNEQFF,TGCAGTGCTAGAGATCTGACTAGCGGGTACAATGAGCAGTTCTTC
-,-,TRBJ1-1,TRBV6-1,CASTTQGNTEAFF,TGTGCCAGCACCACTCAGGGGAACACTGAAGCTTTCTTT
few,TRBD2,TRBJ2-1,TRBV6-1,CASSPYSGWRGDGHNEQFF,TGTGCCAGCAGCCCCTACTCGGGGTGGCGGGGGGATGGCCACAATGAGCAGTTCTTC
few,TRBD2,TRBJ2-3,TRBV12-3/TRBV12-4,CASSLRLAGLTDTQYF,TGTGCCAGCAGTCTCAGACTAGCGGGCCTCACAGATACGCAGTATTTT
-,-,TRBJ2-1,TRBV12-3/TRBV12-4,CASKYYGNRYNEQFF,TGTGCCAGCAAGTATTACGGGAATCGGTACAATGAGCAGTTCTTC
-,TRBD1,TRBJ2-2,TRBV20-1,CSAWPGQGSNWANTGELFF,TGCAGTGCCTGGCCGGGACAGGGTTCTAATTGGGCGAACACCGGGGAGCTGTTTTTT
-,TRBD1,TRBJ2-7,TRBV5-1,CASSSAQGMGEQYF,TGCGCCAGCAGCTCTGCACAGGGGATGGGCGAGCAGTACTTC
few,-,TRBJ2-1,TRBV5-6,CASSFIQGTYNEQFF,TGTGCCAGCAGCTTCATCCAGGGGACCTACAATGAGCAGTTCTTC
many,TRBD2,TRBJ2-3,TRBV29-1,CSVEKRGADTQYF,TGCAGCGTTGAGAAGCGGGGTGCAGATACGCAGTATTTT
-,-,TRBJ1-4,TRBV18,CASSPTDSYNEKLFF,TGTGCCAGCTCACCCACTGACTCCTATAATGAAAAACTGTTTTTT
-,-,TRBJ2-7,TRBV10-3,CAISEKTHNYEQYF,TGTGCCATCAGTGAAAAGACACATAACTACGAGCAGTACTTC
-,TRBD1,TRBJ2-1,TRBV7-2,CASIRTGGNEQFF,TGTGCCAGCATCCGAACAGGGGGCAATGAGCAGTTCTTC
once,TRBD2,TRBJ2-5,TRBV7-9,CASSKREAQGETQYF,TGTGCCAGCAGCAAGCGGGAGGCACAAGGGGAGACCCAGTACTTC
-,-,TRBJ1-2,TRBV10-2,CASSESTPSGDGYTF,TGCGCCAGCAGTGAGTCAACCCCATCGGGGGACGGCTACACCTTC
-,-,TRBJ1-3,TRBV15,CATSRRLGNTIYF,TGTGCCACCAGCAGGCGTCTTGGAAACACCATATATTTT
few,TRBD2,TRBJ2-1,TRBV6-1,CASSLLPGGVNNEQFF,TGTGCCAGCAGTCTTCTCCCGGGGGGGGTTAACAATGAGCAGTTCTTC
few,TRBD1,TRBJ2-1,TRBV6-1,CASYPDRANGEQFF,TGTGCCAGCTATCCTGACAGGGCGAATGGTGAGCAGTTCTTC
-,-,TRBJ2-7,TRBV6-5,CATSDLYYEQYF,TGTGCCACCTCGGACTTATACTACGAGCAGTACTTC
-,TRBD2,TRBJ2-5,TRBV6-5,CASGEGLANYF,TGTGCCAGCGGAGAGGGACTAGCTAATTACTTC
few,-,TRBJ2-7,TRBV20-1,CSARSLAGFSYEQYF,TGCAGTGCTAGGAGTCTAGCCGGATTCTCCTACGAGCAGTACTTC
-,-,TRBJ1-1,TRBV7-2,CASSFLMSYTEAFF,TGTGCCAGCAGCTTCCTGATGTCGTACACTGAAGCTTTCTTT
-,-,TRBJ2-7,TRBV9,CASSVDGISDEQYF,TGTGCCAGCAGCGTAGACGGGATAAGCGACGAGCAGTACTTC
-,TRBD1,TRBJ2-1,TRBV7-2,CASSLFTGQYNEQFF,TGTGCCAGCAGCTTATTTACGGGACAGTACAATGAGCAGTTCTTC
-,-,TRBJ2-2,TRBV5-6,CASTMRGDTGELFF,TGTGCCAGCACCATGAGGGGGGACACCGGGGAGCTGTTTTTT
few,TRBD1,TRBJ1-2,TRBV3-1,CASSQGTGGNYGYTF,TGTGCCAGCAGCCAAGGGACAGGGGGCAACTATGGCTACACCTTC
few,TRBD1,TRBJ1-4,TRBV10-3,CAIKGQGYEKLFF,TGTGCCATCAAGGGACAGGGATATGAAAAACTGTTTTTT
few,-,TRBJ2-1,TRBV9,CASSVAVSYNEQFF,TGTGCCAGCAGCGTAGCGGTCTCCTACAATGAGCAGTTCTTC
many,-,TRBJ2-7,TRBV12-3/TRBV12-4,CASSPTSSYEQYF,TGTGCCAGCAGTCCGACGAGCTCCTACGAGCAGTACTTC
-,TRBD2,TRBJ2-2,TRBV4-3,CASSRLAGATGELFF,TGCGCCAGCAGCCGACTAGCGGGAGCGACCGGGGAGCTGTTTTTT
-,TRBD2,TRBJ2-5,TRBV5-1,CASSLALAGGSIQETQYF,TGCGCCAGCAGCTTGGCTCTAGCGGGGGGGTCTATTCAAGAGACCCAGTACTTC
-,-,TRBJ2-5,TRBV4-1,CASSQARPETQYF,TGCGCCAGCAGCCAAGCAAGACCAGAGACCCAGTACTTC
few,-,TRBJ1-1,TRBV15,CATSDQREAFF,TGTGCCACCAGTGACCAGAGGGAAGCTTTCTTT
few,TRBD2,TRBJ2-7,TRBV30,CAWNELAGGPVQYF,TGTGCCTGGAACGAGCTAGCGGGAGGGCCGGTGCAGTACTTC
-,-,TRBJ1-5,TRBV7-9,CASSFPEVGQPQHF,TGTGCCAGCAGCTTCCCTGAGGTTGGTCAGCCCCAGCATTTT
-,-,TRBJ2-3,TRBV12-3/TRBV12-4,CASSLALGSTAQYF,TGTGCCAGCAGTTTAGCGCTCGGGTCTACCGCGCAGTATTTT
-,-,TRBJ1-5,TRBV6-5,CASSSGVRGYQPQHF,TGTGCCAGCAGTTCCGGGGTCAGGGGATATCAGCCCCAGCATTTT
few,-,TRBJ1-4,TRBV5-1,CASSNPQGGTNEKLFF,TGCGCCAGCAGCAATCCTCAGGGAGGAACTAATGAAAAACTGTTTTTT